This is a list of T cell receptor beta chains from one sample in a study of blood T cell repertoires in COVID-19. Profiled with immunoSEQ multiplex PCR; TCRdb holds only in-frame clones, not every one. The table records about 160,000 clones, 90% of them present only once. The sequenced sample was peripheral blood. Receptors originate from a man between 60 and 75 years old with active or convalescent COVID-19. The CDR3 runs from the conserved cysteine through the conserved F or W. D genes are given only for firm matches. Only some rows state a clone size, as once, few, many or a class for expanded clones.

d_call,v_call,j_call,clone_size,cdr3_aa,cdr3_nt
TRBD1,TRBV5-1,TRBJ1-6,.,CASGPGTGAYNSPLHF,TGCGCCAGCGGCCCCGGGACAGGGGCGTATAATTCACCCCTCCACTTT
.,TRBV5-8,TRBJ1-2,.,CASSLSGGASPYGYTF,TGTGCCAGCAGCTTGTCTGGGGGGGCGAGCCCCTATGGCTACACCTTC
TRBD1,TRBV28,TRBJ1-2,.,CASSLPQGATYGYTF,TGTGCCAGCAGTTTGCCACAGGGGGCGACTTACGGCTACACCTTC
TRBD1,TRBV5-1,TRBJ1-1,once,CASSFGTGGVSEAFF,TGCGCCAGCAGCTTTGGGACAGGGGGAGTATCTGAAGCTTTCTTT
TRBD2,TRBV5-1,TRBJ2-5,.,CASTPRTSGRAGETQYF,TGCGCCAGCACCCCAAGGACTAGCGGGAGGGCCGGAGAGACCCAGTACTTC
.,TRBV6-1,TRBJ1-5,.,CASSEVGAQPQHF,TGTGCCAGCAGTGAAGTAGGGGCTCAGCCCCAGCATTTT
.,TRBV4-1,TRBJ2-7,.,CASSQDTRAGANHEQYF,TGCGCCAGCAGCCAAGATACCAGGGCGGGGGCTAACCACGAGCAGTACTTC
.,TRBV3-1/TRBV3-2,TRBJ1-5,.,CASSQEATNQPQHF,TGTGCCAGCAGCCAAGAGGCAACCAATCAGCCCCAGCATTTT
TRBD1,TRBV19,TRBJ2-7,.,CASGQGGYEQYF,TGTGCCAGTGGACAGGGCGGCTACGAGCAGTACTTC
TRBD2,TRBV3-1/TRBV3-2,TRBJ2-5,.,CASSQSSGFRETQYF,TGTGCCAGCAGCCAAAGTAGCGGGTTCCGGGAGACCCAGTACTTC
TRBD1,TRBV18,TRBJ1-1,.,CASSTQQGLNTEAFF,TGTGCCAGCTCAACCCAACAGGGGCTGAACACTGAAGCTTTCTTT
TRBD2,TRBV11-3,TRBJ2-5,.,CASSSGTSGRGYQETQYF,TGTGCCAGCAGTTCCGGGACTAGCGGGAGAGGCTACCAAGAGACCCAGTACTTC
.,TRBV20-1,TRBJ2-1,.,CSAPEDREQFF,TGCAGTGCTCCGGAGGATAGGGAGCAGTTCTTC
.,TRBV6-5,TRBJ2-1,.,CASRGNTGWDEQFF,TGTGCCAGCAGGGGGAATACAGGGTGGGATGAGCAGTTCTTC
.,TRBV28,TRBJ2-7,.,CASSVSTRGIPYEQYF,TGTGCCAGCAGTGTGTCGACACGGGGGATACCCTACGAGCAGTACTTC
TRBD1,TRBV7-9,TRBJ1-2,.,CASSRTGEDGYTF,TGTGCCAGCAGCCGTACAGGGGAAGATGGCTACACCTTC
TRBD1,TRBV19,TRBJ2-7,.,CASSIRDRGRVSKQYF,TGTGCCAGTAGTATACGGGACAGGGGGCGCGTAAGCAAGCAGTACTTC
.,TRBV5-1,TRBJ1-4,.,CASSFYGTTNEKLFF,TGCGCCAGCAGCTTTTACGGGACAACTAATGAAAAACTGTTTTTT
TRBD1,TRBV12-3/TRBV12-4,TRBJ1-2,.,CASSSRGQGTF,TGTGCCAGCAGTTCTAGGGGACAGGGCACCTTC
.,TRBV7-9,TRBJ1-4,.,CASRLAANEKLFF,TGTGCCAGCAGATTAGCCGCGAATGAAAAACTGTTTTTT
.,TRBV10-1,TRBJ2-7,.,CASSERGGFSYEQYF,TGCGCCAGCAGTGAAAGGGGCGGATTCTCCTACGAGCAGTACTTC
TRBD2,TRBV4-2,TRBJ2-5,.,CASSQSWGLGEETQYF,TGTGCCAGCAGCCAATCGTGGGGACTAGGGGAAGAGACCCAGTACTTC
.,TRBV30,TRBJ1-1,.,CAWSAQGNTEAFF,TGTGCCTGGAGTGCACAGGGGAACACTGAAGCTTTCTTT
TRBD2,TRBV20-1,TRBJ2-7,.,CSASFRRGYEQYF,TGCAGTGCTAGTTTTAGGCGGGGGTACGAGCAGTACTTC
TRBD1,TRBV29-1,TRBJ1-4,.,CSVDGRGPAFEKLFF,TGCAGCGTTGATGGCAGGGGGCCCGCCTTCGAAAAACTGTTTTTT
TRBD1,TRBV5-1,TRBJ1-2,.,CASSFASGGVQGYTF,TGCGCCAGCAGCTTCGCTTCAGGGGGCGTCCAAGGCTACACCTTC
.,TRBV6-1,TRBJ1-5,.,CASSEALPAGSNNQPQHF,TGTGCCAGCAGTGAAGCGCTTCCGGCAGGGTCAAACAATCAGCCCCAGCATTTT
TRBD1,TRBV19,TRBJ1-2,.,CAIGQGHLYGYTF,TGTGCCATTGGACAGGGTCATTTGTATGGCTACACCTTC
TRBD1,TRBV27,TRBJ2-7,few,CASTPGQTYEQYF,TGTGCCAGCACCCCGGGACAGACCTACGAGCAGTACTTC
.,TRBV11-2,TRBJ2-7,.,CASSFSGNEQYF,TGTGCCAGCAGCTTTTCGGGGAACGAGCAGTACTTC
.,TRBV18,TRBJ1-4,once,CASSPAGNEKLFF,TGTGCCAGCTCACCTGCAGGGAATGAAAAACTGTTTTTT